This T cell receptor beta chain was sequenced during a study of blood T cell repertoires in COVID-19. Whole-study context: The origin of the acute and convalescent COVID-19 samples was the United States, Italy and Spain. Sample material is recorded as cDNA or gDNA derived from T cells, B-cell-depleted T cells, or PBMCs.

Study processing details: How many nucleated cells were present was estimated from reference gene primer amplification. Assay used: immunoSEQ multiplex PCR; TCRdb lists only in-frame clones, some missing. Clone size and V and J calls were adopted from that table, with D and trimming inferred from the DNA. Of roughly 120,000 clones listed, approximately 77% were seen once; the top ten hold over 6.5%. Looked up from germline, CDR1 is SGHTS and CDR2 is YDEGEE. The CDR3 is 14 residues long. The V segment lost 1 base and the J segment 2 bases; nucleotides outside the gene matches: 0. The rearrangement links TRBV5-8 to TRBJ1-5, with 7 bases fitting TRBD1. The sample comprised peripheral blood. The receptor was isolated from a human donor in a cohort sampled during active COVID-19. The DNA for the CDR3 is TGTGCCAGCAGCTTGACAGGGGGCAATCAGCCCCAGCATTTT. Its protein is CASSLTGGNQPQHF.